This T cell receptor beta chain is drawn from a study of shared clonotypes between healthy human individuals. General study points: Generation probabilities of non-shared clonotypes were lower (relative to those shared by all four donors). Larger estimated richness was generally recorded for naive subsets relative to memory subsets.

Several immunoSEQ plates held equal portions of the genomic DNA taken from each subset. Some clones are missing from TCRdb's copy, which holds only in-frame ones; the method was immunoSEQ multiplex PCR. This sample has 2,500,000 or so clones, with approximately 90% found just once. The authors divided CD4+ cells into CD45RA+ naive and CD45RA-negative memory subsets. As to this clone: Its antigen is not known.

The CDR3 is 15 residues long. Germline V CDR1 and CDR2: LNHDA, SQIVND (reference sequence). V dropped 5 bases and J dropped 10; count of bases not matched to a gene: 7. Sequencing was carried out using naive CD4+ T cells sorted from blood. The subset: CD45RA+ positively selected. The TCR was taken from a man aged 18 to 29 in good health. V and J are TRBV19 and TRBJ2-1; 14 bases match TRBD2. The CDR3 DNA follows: TGTGCCAGTAGTGCCGGGACTAGCGGGAGAGGCGAGCAGTTCTTC. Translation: CASSAGTSGRGEQFF.